The entry below gives a single T cell receptor (beta chain) sequence along with its context. Its recognized antigen is unknown. Nothing much larger sits one base from this clone, and base qualities are not available. Receptor amplification or capture employed the immunoSEQ multiplex PCR assay. The multiplex PCR relied on a mix of 60 forward primers for TCR Vbeta segments and 13 reverse primers for TCR Jbeta segments. Amplification of the CDR3 region of rearranged TCR beta genes was performed with a multiplex PCR assay on genomic DNA. Amplified TCR beta libraries were sequenced as 87-base-pair reads on the Illumina HiSeq System. In the source study's methods: In a later analysis, approximately 74 million unique TCR beta chains were counted across the 500 to 850 repertoires, and approximately 11 million of these chains were shared by at least two donors. A nearest-neighbor algorithm error-corrected the raw reads and collapsed the reads into unique sequences, merging closely related sequences to remove PCR and sequencing errors. V, D and J gene segments were assigned by aligning CDR3 sequences to IMGT reference sequences. Each retained sequence needed at least a six-nucleotide match to both a V gene segment and a J gene segment. Rearrangements were called productive when the CDR3 lacked stop codons and stayed in frame with V and J; all others were non-productive. CDR3 was defined according to IMGT convention as the region running from the second conserved V-encoded cysteine to the conserved J-encoded phenylalanine. The earlier analysis of 587 of the donors excluded any sequence lacking an unambiguous match to a single V gene segment. An earlier analysis of 587 of the donors classified V segments as functional when productive rearrangements were above 56.7% and as segregating when the standard deviation between donors was above 5%. A statistical classification framework was built to diagnose cytomegalovirus status from the catalog of TCR beta chain sequences. A later analysis assigned V and J genes by comparing TCR nucleotide sequences with IMGT/GENE-DB human TR gene sequences. A later analysis assigned CDR3 sequences and most-parsimonious VDJ recombination scenarios with the TCRdist pipeline. In a later analysis, each TCR beta chain was defined by its CDR3 amino acid sequence together with its V-gene family, and reads without a unique V-gene family were excluded. To address suspected cross-contamination and a sequencing artifact, a later analysis removed some 620 highly shared, low-generation-probability nucleotide sequences. In a later analysis, a clonal expansion index for each public chain was calculated from normalized within-repertoire ranks of inferred template counts. A later analysis computed generation probabilities with a VDJ recombination model fitted to out-of-frame rearrangements, and checked the results against IGoR. In a later analysis, hypergeometric tests were used to score TCR-TCR, TCR-HLA and TCR-CMV co-occurrence, with a repertoire-size bias correction applied to TCR pairs. A later analysis estimated false discovery rates by permuting HLA or CMV assignments 20 times. A later analysis grouped co-occurring TCRs with DBSCAN, adding TCRdist sequence similarity when clustering within HLA-allele-positive subsets. For co-occurrence clustering, repertoires with fewer than 30,000 or more than 120,000 public chains were excluded, along with five repertoires with anomalous nucleotide sharing. TCRdb's version of the immuneACCESS table is confined to in-frame rearrangements and falls short of the full clone set. An unresolved V gene accounts for under half of the shortfall where checked; the remainder is of unknown origin. V and J calls plus clone size are reproduced from that table; the DNA served to infer D and trimming. The sample table contains 270,000 or so clones; only one count was recorded for roughly 85% of them. The ten largest clones represent 4% of the sample.

The cohort was made up of approximately 700 healthy bone marrow donors. At the time of sampling, all cohort members were nominally healthy, though unrecorded immune exposures were likely present. The donor tested CMV seropositive and was one of the 289 seropositive cohort members. A peripheral blood sample was collected from each donor, and TCR beta sequencing was performed on peripheral blood mononuclear cells. The Qiagen DNeasy Blood Extraction Kit was used to extract genomic DNA from the blood cell samples. This sample is drawn from a study of cytomegalovirus exposure and HLA in healthy donors (dated by TCRdb to 2017 to 2019). With respect to the entire study: An earlier analysis of 550 to 700 of the donors reported about 250 Gb of sequence data and some 120 million unique TCR beta sequences from 150 million to 200 million T cells. An early release that covered approximately 600 HLA-typed donors contained 300 to 350 gigabases of sequencing data and tens of millions of unique TCR sequences. Of the roughly 410 genotyped donors, 75% to 85% were placed in the genetic ancestry cluster associated with self-reported Caucasian donors. The study was designed to test whether signatures of past pathogen exposure could be identified by cataloging public T cell receptors. The T cell repertoires of some 670 subjects were profiled by immunosequencing and related to cytomegalovirus serostatus. Along with the approximately 700-subject first cohort, a separate validation cohort of more than 90 different subjects was used. To predict cytomegalovirus infection status, the study brought together high-throughput TCR immunosequencing, statistical association of individual TCRs with disease status, and machine learning. In a later analysis, previously published TCR beta repertoires from 670 or so donors were re-analyzed and high-resolution HLA genotyping was added so that TCR occurrence patterns could be studied. The later analysis used no new phenotypic data to find candidate immune exposures, relying instead on TCR beta sequences and their occurrence across donors. An earlier analysis of around 640 of the donors used high-throughput TCR beta sequencing to judge whether each TCR beta V gene segment behaved as functional or pseudogenic. Alongside the repertoire data, information on donor age, sex, ethnicity and CMV serostatus was compiled. Genome-wide SNP genotypes for about three fifths of the roughly 670 donors were used in a later genetic analysis, which treated that subset as a discovery cohort. All discovery cohort repertoires had been generated using a single sequencing platform. Class I and class II HLA loci were covered by the typing at four-digit resolution. The number of donors typed differed by locus, with 629-630 for A, B, C, DRB1 and DQB1, around 520 for DQA1, about 610 for DPA1, and approximately 470 for DPB1. Roughly 5 DR-DQ haplotypes were handled as single units for association and clustering, since linkage in the cohort was strong. On average, around 240,000 unique TCR beta nucleotide sequences were sequenced per donor among about 400 genotyped donors of the cohort, with about 19% of those sequences being non-productive.

Results and caveats for the whole study, not just this receptor: HLA typing was unavailable for some donors at each locus, so association tests used only the typed subset. In vitro tests confirmed that a few of the cytomegalovirus-associated TCR beta chains recognize cytomegalovirus antigens. A later analysis found that most CMV-associated TCR beta chains appeared HLA-restricted, with HLA associations seemingly driven largely by CMV exposure. According to a later analysis, TCR association rates differed among HLA loci, with DRB1 alleles showing the most associated TCRs and HLA-C alleles showing the fewest. This cohort had only TCR beta chains sequenced, and the lack of alpha or paired-chain data limited which features could be detected. Broadly in line with IMGT annotations, most TCR beta V segments showed up in productive rearrangements about 87% or about 30% of the time in an earlier analysis of under 700 of the donors. Specific HLA alleles were associated with about 17,000 TCR beta sequences at a false discovery rate of 0.05 in a later analysis. Cytomegalovirus status was reported to be diagnosed by the classifier with high specificity and sensitivity in both the original and validation cohorts. In the study, about 150 TCR beta chains were listed as associated with cytomegalovirus. It was suggested by the authors that the approach could potentially be generalized to other disease states and immunological phenotypes. Because counts were too low, some 16 rarely observed V segments, including chromosome 9 orphons, were excluded from the earlier analysis of some 590 of the donors. For the cohort, immune exposure information was limited to CMV serostatus. A cluster of highly shared sequence variants was judged likely to be a technical artifact of the sequencing pipeline. Roughly uniform sequencing depth across donors was assumed in presence/absence analyses, although this assumption may not hold. Most TCR sequences were seen in very few donors, while some public TCRs were found in many individuals. In a later genetic analysis, a missense DCLRE1C variant was associated with V-gene and J-gene trimming of TCR beta chains, and the association was replicated in an independent cohort. In a later genetic analysis, fewer N-insertions in productive TCRs were reported among donors in an Asian-associated ancestry cluster than the roughly 640-donor mean. A further reported finding was that TCR beta sequences accurately predicted the HLA-A and HLA-B alleles for most subjects in the first cohort. A later analysis reported that several top co-occurrence clusters appeared linked to parvovirus B19, influenza, CMV and Epstein-Barr virus. Assigning TCR associations to individual alleles was difficult when HLA alleles, especially DR and DQ, strongly co-occurred. In a later analysis, HLA-associated TCR beta chains showed more clonal expansion and lower generation probabilities than non-associated chains that were equally common. Correlated functional status among segregating V segments might reflect linkage disequilibrium, but an unknown experimental factor could not be ruled out.

The specimen sequenced was PBMCs. The receptor's source is a man between 35 and 55 years old in good health and CMV-seropositive.

The DNA sequence is as follows: TGTGCCAGCACCCCAAGGGGCAGATCCTACGAGCAGTACTTC. Its coded protein is CASTPRGRSYEQYF. The chain links TRBV27 with TRBJ2-7; TRBD1 might be the D gene, on 5 matching bases. The CDR3 contains 14 residues, cysteine and phenylalanine counted. The read is trimmed to its CDR3 DNA, 42 bases read in frame from base 1. V loses 7 bases, J loses 1 base, and the germline ends lie 14 bases apart. CDR1 MNHEY and CDR2 SMNVEV were looked up in the germline V gene (reference sequence).